This record covers a single T cell receptor (beta chain). Its antigen is still unknown. The sample comes from a study of cytomegalovirus exposure and HLA in healthy donors. Study background: There were 350 to 400 genotyped donors. Of these, roughly 80% fell in the genetic ancestry cluster associated with self-reported Caucasian donors.

Germline trimming cut 8 bases from V and 5 bases from J; bases unmatched to any gene: 8. The CDR3 runs to 14 residues. Germline-derived CDR1 and CDR2 are LNHDA and SQIVND (reference sequence). It was with 60 Vbeta and 13 Jbeta primers that the PCR ran. Some clones are missing from TCRdb's copy, which holds only in-frame ones; the method was immunoSEQ multiplex PCR. The sample lists approximately 85,000 clones, more than 65% occurring once. Findings and limits, study-wide: The study listed roughly 160 cytomegalovirus-associated TCR beta chains. Immune exposure information available was restricted to CMV serostatus.

The origin of this receptor is a middle-aged woman in good health and CMV-seropositive. The chain has TRBV19 and TRBJ2-5, with 10 bases identical to TRBD1. Material for sequencing was PBMCs. CDR3 DNA: TGTGCCAGTTCTCGACAGGGGGCAAGGGAGACCCAGTACTTC. It yields the protein CASSRQGARETQYF.